This entry lists 12 T cell receptor beta chains sequenced from one sample in a study of OX40 agonist ivuxolimab in advanced cancers. Sequencing was performed with immunoSEQ multiplex PCR; in TCRdb, only in-frame clones are kept and a portion is missing. The sample lists over 100,000 clones; around 87% were seen once. Sequencing was performed on CD4+ or CD8+ T cells sorted from blood, taken in a trial of the OX40 agonist ivuxolimab. The receptors originated from an adult with an advanced solid tumor such as melanoma, head and neck, liver or kidney cancer.

This CDR3 is CASSYPPHSPLHF. DNA of the CDR3: TGTGCCAGCAGTTACCCCCCTCATTCACCCCTCCACTTT. This chain joins TRBV6-6 and TRBJ1-6, with D unresolved. The germline V and J ends were trimmed by 2 bases and 8 bases, with 7 bases remaining between them. Germline assignment: CDR1 MNHNY and CDR2 SVGAGI (reference sequence). This CDR3 comprises 13 residues.

This chain connects TRBV28 to TRBJ1-5; D is perhaps TRBD1 (6 bases). CDR3 length: 15 residues. CDR1 and CDR2 (germline): MDHEN, SYDVKM. With 2 bases removed from V and 1 base from J, the gap between germline ends came to 9 bases. CDR3: CASSLAGASNQPQHF. The DNA for the CDR3 is TGTGCCAGCAGTTTAGCGGGGGCGAGCAATCAGCCCCAGCATTTT.

This chain uses TRBV28 with TRBJ1-2; 9 bases are a match to TRBD1. V shed 6 bases, J shed 8 bases, and the junction held 4 bases outside the gene matches. This CDR3 is 12 amino acids long. CDR1 and CDR2 (germline): MDHEN, SYDVKM. CDR3 region: CASSDRGLGYTF. CDR3 DNA sequence: TGTGCCAGCAGCGACAGGGGGTTAGGCTACACCTTC.

The chain carries TRBV7-6 and TRBJ1-1; 9 bases agree with TRBD1. This CDR3 comprises 14 residues. The germline V gene encodes CDR1 SGHVS and CDR2 FNYEAQ. V lost 5 bases and J lost 5; bases outside the gene matches: 6. CDR3 sequence reads: CASSTGQGNTEAFF. CDR3 nucleotides: TGTGCCAGCAGCACGGGACAGGGAAATACTGAAGCTTTCTTT.

V is TRBV6-5 and J is TRBJ2-7; no definite D call. This CDR3 contains 11 residues. Germline-derived CDR1 and CDR2 are MNHEY and SVGAGI. V dropped 6 bases and J dropped 3 bases, with 6 bases sitting between them. The CDR3 DNA follows: TGTGCCAGCAGGAGTCTCTACGAGCAGTACTTC. Its translation is CASRSLYEQYF.

The DNA of the CDR3 is TGTGCCAGCAGCACCTCCTACGAGCAGTACTTC. It specifies CASSTSYEQYF. The chain is built from TRBV5-5 and TRBJ2-7; D gene unclear. The ends were cut back, 4 bases at V and 0 bases at J, with 2 bases in the middle. This CDR3 is built from 11 residues. Germline CDR1 and CDR2: SGHKS and YYEKEE (reference sequence). The full variable domain, completed using reference TRBV5-5 and TRBJ2-7, is DAGVTQSPTHLIKTRGQQVTLRCSPISGHKSVSWYQQVLGQGPQFIFQYYEKEERGRGNFPDRFSARQFPNYSSELNVNALLLGDSALYLCASSTSYEQYFGPGTRLTVT.

The chain is built from TRBV2 and TRBJ1-6; 10 bases are a match to TRBD1. Per the germline V gene, CDR1 is SNHLY and CDR2 is FYNNEI. The J segment lost 10 bases and the V segment lost 5 bases, leaving 8 bases of the junction unmatched. The CDR3 extends over 15 amino acids. The CDR3 region is CASSTTGGESSPLHF. The CDR3 nucleotides read TGTGCCAGCAGTACGACAGGGGGCGAATCCTCACCCCTCCACTTT. The full variable domain, completed using reference TRBV2 and TRBJ1-6, is EPEVTQTPSHQVTQMGQEVILRCVPISNHLYFYWYRQILGQKVEFLVSFYNNEISEKSEIFDDQFSVERPDGSNFTLKIRSTKLEDSAMYFCASSTTGGESSPLHFGNGTRLTVT.

The genes are TRBV11-3 and TRBJ2-3; perhaps TRBD2 as D (6 bases). The V end lost 3 bases, the J end lost 5 bases, and 9 bases lay between the germline ends. CDR1 is SGHNT and CDR2 is YENEEA in the germline V gene. The CDR3 contains 13 residues. Here the CDR3 reads CASSLTRRDTQYF. The DNA of the CDR3 is TGTGCCAGCAGCTTGACTAGGAGAGATACGCAGTATTTT.

This chain joins TRBV7-2 and TRBJ2-4; no clear D gene. Deletions cut 5 bases from V and 0 bases from J, with 8 bases between. Germline CDR1 is SGHTA and CDR2 is FQGNSA. The CDR3 contains 14 residues. CDR3 residues: CASSKDVAKNIQYF. The CDR3 nucleotides are TGTGCCAGCAGCAAAGACGTAGCCAAAAACATTCAGTACTTC. The full variable domain, rest sourced from reference TRBV7-2 and TRBJ2-4, is GAGVSQSPSNKVTEKGKDVELRCDPISGHTALYWYRQSLGQGLEFLIYFQGNSAPDKSGLPSDRFSAERTGGSVSTLTIQRTQQEDSAVYLCASSKDVAKNIQYFGAGTRLSVL.

The genes are TRBV5-1 and TRBJ2-2; 9 bases line up with TRBD1. The V gene end was trimmed by 0 bases and the J gene end by 2 bases; junction bases not matched to a gene: 5. Looked up from germline, CDR1 is SGHRS and CDR2 is YFSETQ. The CDR3 contains 17 residues. The CDR3 region is CASSLEPGQGNTGELFF. The CDR3 DNA reads TGCGCCAGCAGCTTGGAGCCGGGACAGGGAAACACCGGGGAGCTGTTTTTT.

This clone was recorded once. The DNA for the CDR3 is TGTGCCAGCAGGAGAACATGGGAGATGAACACTGAAGCTTTCTTT. This gives the protein CASRRTWEMNTEAFF. This chain connects TRBV2 to TRBJ1-1; D remains ambiguous. The CDR3 runs to 15 residues. The V end was cut by 6 bases, the J end by 0 bases, with 14 bases between. Per the germline V gene, CDR1 is SNHLY and CDR2 is FYNNEI.

The V call is TRBV25-1, the J call TRBJ1-5; D ambiguous. Germline V gene lookup returns CDR1 MGHDK and CDR2 SYGVNS. Trimming stripped 4 bases from V and 6 bases from J, with 7 bases between. The CDR3 totals 12 residues. The CDR3 nucleotides are TGTGCCAGCAGTGGCCTAGGTCAGCCCCAGCATTTT. Residues: CASSGLGQPQHF.